These T cell receptor beta chains were read from a single sample in a study of T-cell memory formation after mild COVID-19. Using its own MiXCR run on the 5' RACE reads, TCRdb lists one record per CDR3 protein. The sample shows 300,000 to 350,000 distinct CDR3 sequences, about 13% of them seen only once. Sequenced material: PBMCs or a T cell subset sorted from them (not recorded which). The receptors shown here come from a man between 18 and 35 years old who had mild COVID-19 (a few samples of this study predate the infection). Cell type and time point are not known. The CDR3 runs from the conserved cysteine through the conserved F or W. A D gene is named only where the DNA matches it firmly. Clone size appears in some rows only: once, few, many, or a class for an expanded clone.

abundance: many
len: 13
j_gene: TRBJ2-4
d_gene: TRBD1
v_gene: TRBV20-1
CDR3aa: CSAPGTGSHIQYF
CDR3nt: TGCAGTGCACCCGGGACAGGGTCCCACATTCAGTACTTC

abundance: NA
len: 14
j_gene: TRBJ1-5
d_gene: NA
v_gene: TRBV24-1
CDR3aa: CATSDGANNQPQHF
CDR3nt: TGTGCCACCAGTGACGGGGCCAACAATCAGCCCCAGCATTTT

abundance: few
len: 14
j_gene: TRBJ1-5
d_gene: NA
v_gene: TRBV10-2
CDR3aa: CASSESHLNQPQHF
CDR3nt: TGCGCCAGCAGTGAGAGTCACCTTAATCAGCCCCAGCATTTT

abundance: NA
len: 11
j_gene: TRBJ2-5
d_gene: NA
v_gene: TRBV20-1
CDR3aa: CSAREWETQYF
CDR3nt: TGCAGTGCTAGGGAATGGGAGACCCAGTACTTC

abundance: few
len: 14
j_gene: TRBJ2-5
d_gene: NA
v_gene: TRBV10-2
CDR3aa: CASSEDVRGETQYF
CDR3nt: TGCGCCAGCAGTGAGGATGTGAGAGGGGAGACCCAGTACTTC

abundance: few
len: 17
j_gene: TRBJ1-6
d_gene: NA
v_gene: TRBV28
CDR3aa: CASSSAGPSSYNSPLHF
CDR3nt: TGTGCCAGCAGCTCGGCGGGACCCAGCTCCTATAATTCACCCCTCCACTTT

abundance: few
len: 13
j_gene: TRBJ2-5
d_gene: NA
v_gene: TRBV5-1
CDR3aa: CASSLTGPETQYF
CDR3nt: TGCGCCAGCAGCTTGACAGGCCCAGAGACCCAGTACTTC

abundance: NA
len: 13
j_gene: TRBJ2-5
d_gene: NA
v_gene: TRBV7-2
CDR3aa: CASSSSFPDTQYF
CDR3nt: TGTGCCAGCAGCTCTAGTTTTCCCGATACCCAGTACTTC

abundance: few
len: 12
j_gene: TRBJ1-2
d_gene: NA
v_gene: TRBV29-1
CDR3aa: CSVEPMSEGYTF
CDR3nt: TGCAGCGTTGAACCGATGTCGGAGGGCTACACCTTC

abundance: NA
len: 18
j_gene: TRBJ2-3
d_gene: TRBD2
v_gene: TRBV11-2
CDR3aa: CASSTTWGLAGGTDTQYF
CDR3nt: TGTGCCAGCAGCACTACCTGGGGACTAGCGGGGGGCACAGATACGCAGTATTTT

abundance: NA
len: 15
j_gene: TRBJ2-7
d_gene: NA
v_gene: TRBV7-9
CDR3aa: CASSPQGLEGAGQYF
CDR3nt: TGTGCCAGCAGCCCACAGGGCCTGGAGGGAGCTGGGCAGTACTTC

abundance: NA
len: 13
j_gene: TRBJ2-3
d_gene: NA
v_gene: TRBV5-1
CDR3aa: CASSLQERDTQYF
CDR3nt: TGCGCCAGCAGCTTACAGGAGAGAGATACGCAGTATTTT

abundance: NA
len: 17
j_gene: TRBJ1-1
d_gene: TRBD1
v_gene: TRBV5-1
CDR3aa: CASSWTSDRGQEAEAFF
CDR3nt: TGCGCCAGCAGCTGGACTTCGGACAGGGGGCAAGAGGCTGAAGCTTTCTTT

abundance: few
len: 15
j_gene: TRBJ2-2
d_gene: NA
v_gene: TRBV11-2
CDR3aa: CASSSTRAGAGELFF
CDR3nt: TGTGCCAGCAGCTCGACCAGGGCGGGCGCCGGGGAGCTGTTTTTT

abundance: few
len: 12
j_gene: TRBJ2-7
d_gene: NA
v_gene: TRBV7-9
CDR3aa: CASSRTVYEQYF
CDR3nt: TGTGCCAGCAGCCGTACCGTCTACGAGCAGTACTTC

abundance: few
len: 13
j_gene: TRBJ2-1
d_gene: TRBD2
v_gene: TRBV12-3/TRBV12-4
CDR3aa: CASSFRLAEEQFF
CDR3nt: TGTGCCAGCAGTTTTCGACTAGCCGAGGAGCAGTTCTTC

abundance: NA
len: 14
j_gene: TRBJ1-1
d_gene: NA
v_gene: TRBV19
CDR3aa: CASSIALGGTEAFF
CDR3nt: TGTGCCAGTAGTATAGCGTTGGGGGGCACTGAAGCTTTCTTT

abundance: NA
len: 14
j_gene: TRBJ2-7
d_gene: NA
v_gene: TRBV12-3/TRBV12-4
CDR3aa: CASTSGGPTYEQYF
CDR3nt: TGTGCCAGCACCTCCGGGGGTCCCACCTACGAGCAGTACTTC

abundance: few
len: 15
j_gene: TRBJ2-1
d_gene: TRBD1
v_gene: TRBV6-1
CDR3aa: CASSGTGKAYNEQFF
CDR3nt: TGTGCCAGCAGTGGGACAGGGAAGGCCTACAATGAGCAGTTCTTC

abundance: NA
len: 12
j_gene: TRBJ2-7
d_gene: TRBD2
v_gene: TRBV29-1
CDR3aa: CSVQAGADEQYF
CDR3nt: TGCAGCGTTCAAGCGGGGGCGGACGAGCAGTACTTC

abundance: NA
len: 15
j_gene: TRBJ1-1
d_gene: NA
v_gene: TRBV28
CDR3aa: CASSLIVAGPTEAFF
CDR3nt: TGTGCCAGCAGTTTAATTGTTGCGGGACCTACTGAAGCTTTCTTT

abundance: NA
len: 15
j_gene: TRBJ2-3
d_gene: NA
v_gene: TRBV16
CDR3aa: CASSQLWSNTDTQYF
CDR3nt: TGTGCCAGCAGCCAATTGTGGTCGAACACAGATACGCAGTATTTT

abundance: NA
len: 14
j_gene: TRBJ1-5
d_gene: TRBD1
v_gene: TRBV7-8
CDR3aa: CASSKTGEDQPQHF
CDR3nt: TGTGCCAGCAGCAAAACAGGGGAAGATCAGCCCCAGCATTTT

abundance: few
len: 17
j_gene: TRBJ2-5
d_gene: NA
v_gene: TRBV4-1
CDR3aa: CASSHPQRRGLQETQYF
CDR3nt: TGCGCCAGCAGCCATCCCCAACGGCGGGGGCTCCAAGAGACCCAGTACTTC

abundance: few
len: 14
j_gene: TRBJ2-2
d_gene: NA
v_gene: TRBV12-3/TRBV12-4
CDR3aa: CASSPTAWNGELFF
CDR3nt: TGTGCCAGCAGTCCAACGGCCTGGAACGGGGAGCTGTTTTTT

abundance: few
len: 13
j_gene: TRBJ1-6
d_gene: NA
v_gene: TRBV29-1
CDR3aa: CSVLLRESSPLHF
CDR3nt: TGCAGCGTTCTCTTGAGGGAATCTTCACCCCTCCACTTT

abundance: NA
len: 16
j_gene: TRBJ1-5
d_gene: TRBD1
v_gene: TRBV7-2
CDR3aa: CASSLETGLSNQPQHF
CDR3nt: TGTGCCAGCAGCTTAGAGACAGGGCTGAGCAATCAGCCCCAGCATTTT

abundance: many
len: 15
j_gene: TRBJ2-3
d_gene: NA
v_gene: TRBV9
CDR3aa: CASSVAGGLKDTQYF
CDR3nt: TGTGCCAGCAGCGTAGCTGGTGGGCTCAAGGATACGCAGTATTTT

abundance: NA
len: 13
j_gene: TRBJ2-1
d_gene: NA
v_gene: TRBV7-3
CDR3aa: CASSTTGYNEQFF
CDR3nt: TGTGCCAGCAGCACAACAGGGTACAATGAGCAGTTCTTC

abundance: few
len: 15
j_gene: TRBJ1-2
d_gene: NA
v_gene: TRBV7-9
CDR3aa: CASSTLPGESYGYTF
CDR3nt: TGTGCCAGCAGCACCCTTCCGGGGGAGAGCTATGGCTACACCTTC

abundance: few
len: 14
j_gene: TRBJ2-5
d_gene: NA
v_gene: TRBV20-1
CDR3aa: CSARRVGRGETQYF
CDR3nt: TGCAGTGCTAGAAGGGTGGGCCGAGGAGAGACCCAGTACTTC

abundance: NA
len: 13
j_gene: TRBJ1-1
d_gene: NA
v_gene: TRBV9
CDR3aa: CASSLPPLEEAFF
CDR3nt: TGTGCCAGCAGCCTGCCCCCCCTGGAGGAAGCTTTCTTT

abundance: many
len: 11
j_gene: TRBJ2-3
d_gene: NA
v_gene: TRBV24-1
CDR3aa: CATNRGPTQYF
CDR3nt: TGTGCCACCAATCGGGGGCCTACGCAGTATTTT

abundance: many
len: 13
j_gene: TRBJ1-1
d_gene: NA
v_gene: TRBV12-3/TRBV12-4
CDR3aa: CASSPGWGTEAFF
CDR3nt: TGTGCCAGCAGCCCCGGATGGGGCACTGAAGCTTTCTTT

abundance: few
len: 16
j_gene: TRBJ1-1
d_gene: TRBD1
v_gene: TRBV30
CDR3aa: CAWKRQGRTRLAEAFF
CDR3nt: TGTGCCTGGAAGCGACAGGGGCGAACGAGGCTCGCTGAAGCTTTCTTT

abundance: NA
len: 17
j_gene: TRBJ2-1
d_gene: TRBD2
v_gene: TRBV7-6
CDR3aa: CASSLRPERGGHNEQFF
CDR3nt: TGTGCCAGCAGCTTACGACCGGAGCGGGGGGGCCACAATGAGCAGTTCTTC

abundance: few
len: 17
j_gene: TRBJ2-1
d_gene: TRBD2
v_gene: TRBV7-3
CDR3aa: CASSRNGVGGSYNEQFF
CDR3nt: TGTGCCAGCAGCCGGAACGGGGTCGGGGGGTCGTACAATGAGCAGTTCTTC

abundance: NA
len: 14
j_gene: TRBJ2-3
d_gene: NA
v_gene: TRBV20-1
CDR3aa: CSAKPVPRADTQYF
CDR3nt: TGCAGTGCAAAGCCCGTCCCGAGAGCAGATACGCAGTATTTT

abundance: few
len: 14
j_gene: TRBJ1-1
d_gene: NA
v_gene: TRBV11-3
CDR3aa: CASSPGGENTEAFF
CDR3nt: TGTGCCAGCAGCCCCGGGGGGGAGAACACTGAAGCTTTCTTT

abundance: NA
len: 18
j_gene: TRBJ2-2
d_gene: TRBD2
v_gene: TRBV6-5
CDR3aa: CASSYFGTSGGAHGELFF
CDR3nt: TGTGCCAGCAGTTACTTTGGGACTAGCGGGGGGGCCCACGGGGAGCTGTTTTTT

abundance: many
len: 14
j_gene: TRBJ1-1
d_gene: NA
v_gene: TRBV7-9
CDR3aa: CASSRGLLNTEAFF
CDR3nt: TGTGCCAGCAGCCGCGGACTCCTAAACACTGAAGCTTTCTTT

abundance: NA
len: 14
j_gene: TRBJ2-5
d_gene: NA
v_gene: TRBV5-1
CDR3aa: CASSLVGFGETQYF
CDR3nt: TGCGCCAGCAGCTTGGTTGGGTTTGGGGAGACCCAGTACTTC

abundance: few
len: 12
j_gene: TRBJ1-1
d_gene: NA
v_gene: TRBV9
CDR3aa: CASGPTGGEAFF
CDR3nt: TGTGCCAGCGGCCCTACGGGGGGAGAAGCTTTCTTT

abundance: few
len: 13
j_gene: TRBJ2-1
d_gene: NA
v_gene: TRBV7-6
CDR3aa: CASSLGEGDEQFF
CDR3nt: TGTGCCAGCAGCTTAGGCGAGGGGGATGAGCAGTTCTTC

abundance: NA
len: 14
j_gene: TRBJ2-2
d_gene: NA
v_gene: TRBV5-1
CDR3aa: CASRTGTLTGELFF
CDR3nt: TGCGCCAGCAGGACCGGGACTCTCACCGGGGAGCTGTTTTTT

abundance: many
len: 12
j_gene: TRBJ2-1
d_gene: NA
v_gene: TRBV7-2
CDR3aa: CASTLMVNEQFF
CDR3nt: TGTGCCAGCACACTTATGGTTAATGAGCAGTTCTTC

abundance: NA
len: 13
j_gene: TRBJ2-2
d_gene: TRBD2
v_gene: TRBV6-4
CDR3aa: CASSLLATGELFF
CDR3nt: TGTGCCAGCAGCCTACTAGCGACCGGGGAGCTGTTTTTT

abundance: NA
len: 15
j_gene: TRBJ2-5
d_gene: NA
v_gene: TRBV7-2
CDR3aa: CASSLLAHGKETQYF
CDR3nt: TGTGCCAGCAGCTTATTGGCGCATGGGAAAGAGACCCAGTACTTC

abundance: NA
len: 15
j_gene: TRBJ2-3
d_gene: NA
v_gene: TRBV3-1
CDR3aa: CASSQAADLSDTQYF
CDR3nt: TGTGCCAGCAGCCAAGCCGCGGATCTATCAGATACGCAGTATTTT

abundance: NA
len: 12
j_gene: TRBJ2-5
d_gene: NA
v_gene: TRBV24-1
CDR3aa: CATAGNGETQYF
CDR3nt: TGTGCCACCGCAGGGAACGGAGAGACCCAGTACTTC

abundance: many
len: 17
j_gene: TRBJ2-2
d_gene: TRBD2
v_gene: TRBV7-9
CDR3aa: CASSLRSGGRSTGELFF
CDR3nt: TGTGCCAGCAGCTTACGGAGCGGGGGCCGTAGCACCGGGGAGCTGTTTTTT

abundance: NA
len: 12
j_gene: TRBJ1-1
d_gene: NA
v_gene: TRBV7-2
CDR3aa: CASSLAGINAFF
CDR3nt: TGTGCCAGCAGCTTAGCGGGTATTAACGCTTTCTTT

abundance: NA
len: 17
j_gene: TRBJ2-1
d_gene: TRBD2
v_gene: TRBV12-3/TRBV12-4
CDR3aa: CASSALFVASGGDEQFF
CDR3nt: TGTGCCAGCAGTGCGCTCTTTGTGGCTAGCGGGGGCGATGAGCAGTTCTTC